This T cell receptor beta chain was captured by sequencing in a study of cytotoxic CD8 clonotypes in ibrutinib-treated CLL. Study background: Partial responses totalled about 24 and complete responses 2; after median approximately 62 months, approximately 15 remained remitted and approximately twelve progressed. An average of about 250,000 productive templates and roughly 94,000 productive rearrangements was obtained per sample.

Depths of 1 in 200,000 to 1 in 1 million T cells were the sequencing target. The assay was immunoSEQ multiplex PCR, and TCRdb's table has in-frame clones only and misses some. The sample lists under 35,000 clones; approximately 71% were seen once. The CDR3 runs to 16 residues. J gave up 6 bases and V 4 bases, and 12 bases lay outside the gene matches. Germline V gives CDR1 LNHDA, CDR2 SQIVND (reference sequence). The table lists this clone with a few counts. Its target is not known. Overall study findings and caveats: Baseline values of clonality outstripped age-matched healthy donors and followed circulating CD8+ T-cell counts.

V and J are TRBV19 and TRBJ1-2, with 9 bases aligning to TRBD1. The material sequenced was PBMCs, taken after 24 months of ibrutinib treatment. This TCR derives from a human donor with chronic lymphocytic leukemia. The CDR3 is CASSNVPGQGIDGYTF. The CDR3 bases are TGTGCCAGTAGTAACGTCCCGGGACAGGGTATTGATGGCTACACCTTC.